One T cell receptor (beta chain) is described in this entry. Its antigen has not been determined. No per-base quality is available; no much larger clone lies one base away. Trimming accounts for 3 bases at V and 3 bases at J, while the number of junction bases matched to no gene is 9. As encoded in the germline V gene (reference sequence), CDR1 is GTSNPN while CDR2 is SVGIG. The CDR3, cysteine through phenylalanine, is 15 amino acids long. Only CDR3 DNA remains: 45 bases, in frame from the first base. Collaborating institutions collected whole blood in K2EDTA tubes following their own protocols. For TCRbeta analysis, collaborators shipped samples as frozen whole blood, isolated PBMCs, or DNA extracted from either of those sample types. This entry comes from a study of blood T cell repertoires in COVID-19 (dated by TCRdb to 2018 to 2021). Notes on the research overall: Collaborator samples came from the United States, Italy and Spain and covered acute and convalescent phases of COVID-19. Subjects who had been exposed to COVID-19, were actively infected with it, or had recovered from it provided the deeply sampled blood TCRbeta repertoires that made up the dataset. Sample metadata almost always included a de-identified subject ID, COVID-19 status, age in years and sex. The prospective study material was composed of cDNA or gDNA derived from T cells, B-cell-depleted T cells, or PBMCs. The repertoires were released in a freely available public database meant as a resource for research on the immune response to SARS-CoV-2. The samples were drawn from two sources: the first 160 participants of the ongoing ImmuneRACE study, and some 1,300 subjects contributed by 6 global collaborators. Where available, HLA class I and class II types were taken from metadata supplied by the sample provider and were not determined by assay-based typing.

TCRbeta CDR3 regions were amplified from genomic DNA using the immunoSEQ Assay, a bias-controlled multiplex PCR. In the authors' own workflow: Within the assay, amplification of reference gene primers was used to estimate how many nucleated cells each sample contained. Sequence reads were collapsed and filtered to measure the absolute abundance of every unique TCRbeta CDR3 rearrangement. For each sample, productive Simpson clonality was calculated by taking the square root of Simpson's diversity index across productive rearrangements. Not all clones reach the TCRdb copy of this immuneACCESS table, which keeps in-frame sequences only. Checked studies attribute under half of the gap to unresolved V genes and leave the rest unexplained. The V and J calls and clone size are taken from that table; D and trimming were inferred from the DNA. In this sample the table shows approximately 45,000 clones, around 85% of which occur a single time. Of the sample, over 12% falls within the top ten clones.

Study-wide conclusions, independent of this receptor: The quantity of clinical and demographic metadata differed by source and by participant and was supplied without curation.

Sequenced material: peripheral blood. The receptor comes from a human donor in a cohort sampled during active COVID-19. Here the chain combines TRBV30 and TRBJ2-7, with 9 bases in between that match TRBD1. Read as DNA, the sequence is TGTGCCTGGAGCTGGCCGGGACAGGGTTTCTACGAGCAGTACTTC. This yields the protein CAWSWPGQGFYEQYF.